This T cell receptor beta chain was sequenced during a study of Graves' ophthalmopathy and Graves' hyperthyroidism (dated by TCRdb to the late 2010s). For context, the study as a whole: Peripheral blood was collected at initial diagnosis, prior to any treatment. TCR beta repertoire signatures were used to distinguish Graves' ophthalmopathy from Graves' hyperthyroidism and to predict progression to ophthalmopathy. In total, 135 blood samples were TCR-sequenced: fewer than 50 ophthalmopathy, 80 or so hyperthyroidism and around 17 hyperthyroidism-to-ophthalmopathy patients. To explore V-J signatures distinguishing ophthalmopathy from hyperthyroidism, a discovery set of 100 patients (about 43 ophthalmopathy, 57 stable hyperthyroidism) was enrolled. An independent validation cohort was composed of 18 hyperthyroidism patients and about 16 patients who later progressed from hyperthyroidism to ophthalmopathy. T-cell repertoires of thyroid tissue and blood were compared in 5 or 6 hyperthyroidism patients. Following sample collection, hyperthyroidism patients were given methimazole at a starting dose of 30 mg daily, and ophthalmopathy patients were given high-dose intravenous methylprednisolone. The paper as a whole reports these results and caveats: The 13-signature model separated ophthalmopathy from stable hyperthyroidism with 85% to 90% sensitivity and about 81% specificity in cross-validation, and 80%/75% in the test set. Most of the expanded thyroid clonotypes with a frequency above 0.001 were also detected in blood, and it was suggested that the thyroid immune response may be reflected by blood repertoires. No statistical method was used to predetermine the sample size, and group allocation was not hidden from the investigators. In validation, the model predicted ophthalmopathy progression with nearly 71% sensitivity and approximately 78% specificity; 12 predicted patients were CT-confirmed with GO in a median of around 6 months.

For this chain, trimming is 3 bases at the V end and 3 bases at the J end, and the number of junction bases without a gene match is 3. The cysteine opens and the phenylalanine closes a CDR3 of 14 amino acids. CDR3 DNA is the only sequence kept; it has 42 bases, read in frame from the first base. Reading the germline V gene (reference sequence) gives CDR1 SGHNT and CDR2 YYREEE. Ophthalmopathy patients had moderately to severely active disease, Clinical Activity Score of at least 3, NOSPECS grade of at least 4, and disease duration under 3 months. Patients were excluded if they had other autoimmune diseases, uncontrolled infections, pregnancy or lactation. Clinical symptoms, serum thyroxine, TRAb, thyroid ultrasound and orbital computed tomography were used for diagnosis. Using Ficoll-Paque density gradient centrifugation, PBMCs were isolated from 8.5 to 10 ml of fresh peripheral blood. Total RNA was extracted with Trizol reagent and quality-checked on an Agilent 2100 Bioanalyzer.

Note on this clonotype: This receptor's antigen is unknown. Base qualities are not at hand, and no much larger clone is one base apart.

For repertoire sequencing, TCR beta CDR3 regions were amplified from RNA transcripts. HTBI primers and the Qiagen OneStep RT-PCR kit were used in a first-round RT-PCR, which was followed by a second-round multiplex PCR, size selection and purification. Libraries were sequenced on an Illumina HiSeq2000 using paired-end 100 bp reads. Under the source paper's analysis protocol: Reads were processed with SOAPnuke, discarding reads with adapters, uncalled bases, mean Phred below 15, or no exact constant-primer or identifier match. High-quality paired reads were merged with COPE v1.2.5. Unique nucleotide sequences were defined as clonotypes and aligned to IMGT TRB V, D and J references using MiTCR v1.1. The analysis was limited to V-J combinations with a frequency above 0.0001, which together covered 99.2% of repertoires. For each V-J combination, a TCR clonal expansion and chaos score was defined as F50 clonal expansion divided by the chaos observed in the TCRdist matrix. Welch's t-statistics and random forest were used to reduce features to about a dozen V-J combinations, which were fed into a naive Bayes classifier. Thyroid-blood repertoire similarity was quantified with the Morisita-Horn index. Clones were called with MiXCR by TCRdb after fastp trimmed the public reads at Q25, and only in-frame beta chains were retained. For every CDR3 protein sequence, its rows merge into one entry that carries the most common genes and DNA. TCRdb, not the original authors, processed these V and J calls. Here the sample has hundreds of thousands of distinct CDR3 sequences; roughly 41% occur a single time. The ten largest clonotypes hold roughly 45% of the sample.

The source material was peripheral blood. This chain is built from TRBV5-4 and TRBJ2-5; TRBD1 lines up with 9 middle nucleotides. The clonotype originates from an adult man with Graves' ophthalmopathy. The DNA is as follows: TGTGCCAGCAGCTCTGGACAGGGGAAAGAGACCCAGTACTTC. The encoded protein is CASSSGQGKETQYF.